The 7 T cell receptor beta chains below all came from one sample that was sequenced in a study of blood T cells in healthy people across ages. Combining a sample-barcoded 5' primer with a J-beta primer mix, a second PCR ran for roughly 7 to 11 cycles. TCRdb reprocessed the 5' RACE reads via MiXCR and lists one record per CDR3 protein. The sample shows about 1,600,000 distinct CDR3 sequences, 40% to 50% of them seen only once. Source material: blood. These receptors originate from a woman aged 18-29 years in good health.

This clonotype was observed once. The V and J genes are TRBV20-1 and TRBJ2-7; 8 bases agree with TRBD2. Germline V gene sequence: CDR1 DFQATT, CDR2 SNEGSKA (reference sequence). The V and J ends lost 3 bases and 7 bases, in that order; junction bases with no gene match: 17. CDR3 length equals 16 residues. The CDR3 region is CSASQRGPSSYNEQYF. The CDR3 DNA follows: TGCAGTGCTAGTCAGCGGGGGCCGAGCTCCTACAATGAGCAGTACTTC.

This clonotype was picked up a small number of times. The chain links TRBV6-5 to TRBJ2-7; D remains unclear. Germline lookup yields CDR1 MNHEY and CDR2 SVGAGI. The CDR3 is 13 residues long. V was pared by 8 bases and J by 0 bases, with 11 bases between. CDR3 residues: CASSGMISYEQYF. The CDR3 DNA reads TGTGCCAGCTCTGGGATGATCTCCTACGAGCAGTACTTC.

CDR3 sequence (DNA): TGCAGTGCTAGAGTCGGGGCGGGAGGGTCGTACGAGCAGTACTTC. It specifies CSARVGAGGSYEQYF. V usage is TRBV20-1 and J usage is TRBJ2-7, with 9 bases lining up with TRBD2. The germline V gene encodes CDR1 DFQATT and CDR2 SNEGSKA (reference sequence). This CDR3 comprises 15 residues. Unmatched junction bases numbered 8, after V lost 1 base and J lost 4 bases.

This rearrangement joins TRBV15 to TRBJ2-7, with D perhaps matching TRBD2 (6 bases). With the DNA end fitting TRBJ2-5 better, the J assignment may be wrong. The germline gives CDR1 LNHNV, CDR2 YYDKDF (reference sequence). The CDR3 consists of 15 residues. CDR3: CATSREGAREETQYF. For the CDR3, the DNA is TGTGCCACCAGCAGAGAAGGGGCTCGGGAGGAGACCCAGTACTTC.

There are a few counts of this clonotype. This sequence joins TRBV29-1 and TRBJ1-1; 12 positions match TRBD1. Unmatched junction bases numbered 10, after V lost 7 bases and J lost 4 bases. CDR1 SQVTM and CDR2 ANQGSEA come from the germline V gene. This CDR3 spans 15 amino acids. CDR3 in amino acids: CSAPGQGARGTEAFF. The CDR3, as DNA: TGCAGCGCTCCGGGACAGGGGGCGCGAGGCACTGAAGCTTTCTTT.

The chain links TRBV12-3 or TRBV12-4 to TRBJ1-2; D may be TRBD1 (6 bases). The CDR3 covers 12 residues. Trimming took 2 bases from V and 8 from J, leaving 9 bases between them. This chain's CDR3 is CASSLLQGGYTF. CDR3 nucleotide sequence: TGTGCCAGCAGTTTACTACAGGGAGGCTACACCTTC.

The chain couples TRBV29-1 to TRBJ2-2; 12 nucleotides match TRBD2. Germline CDR1 reads SQVTM; CDR2 reads ANQGSEA. This CDR3 spans 15 amino acids. V gave up 3 bases and J gave up 3 bases; unmatched junction bases: 2. CDR3 sequence reads: CSVETSGGHTGELFF. The CDR3 bases are TGCAGCGTTGAGACTAGCGGGGGTCACACCGGGGAGCTGTTTTTT.